This TCR beta chain was observed in a study of tumor-infiltrating lymphocytes in oesophageal squamous cell carcinoma. A single record per CDR3 protein comes from TCRdb applying MiXCR to the PCR reads. The sample includes around 12,000 distinct CDR3 sequences, nearly 60% of them seen just once. The CDR3 extends over 15 residues, inclusive of both ends. Worth noting for this clonotype: The missing conserved phenylalanine or tryptophan at the end of this CDR3 makes a read error likely. The DNA is omitted, as the CDR3 cannot be located on it reliably, and the CDR3 follows TCRdb's listing.

The receptor's source is a female donor with esophageal squamous cell carcinoma. The J gene is TRBJ1-6, the V gene TRBV12-3 or TRBV12-4. Sequenced sample: esophageal tumor tissue. CDR3 region: CASSKNSGYEQYFGP.